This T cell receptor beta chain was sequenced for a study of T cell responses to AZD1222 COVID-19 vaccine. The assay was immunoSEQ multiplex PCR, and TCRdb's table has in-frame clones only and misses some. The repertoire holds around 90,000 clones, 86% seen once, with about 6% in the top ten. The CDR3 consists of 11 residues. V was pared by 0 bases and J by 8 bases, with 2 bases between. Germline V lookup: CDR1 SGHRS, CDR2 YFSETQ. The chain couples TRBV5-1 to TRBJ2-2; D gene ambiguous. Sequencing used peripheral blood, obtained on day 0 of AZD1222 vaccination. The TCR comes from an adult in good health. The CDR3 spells CASSLAGELFF. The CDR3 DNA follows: TGCGCCAGCAGCTTGGCTGGGGAGCTGTTTTTT.